The clone carrying this T cell receptor beta chain was seen repeatedly, ten times or more. Its specificity is unknown. The data were obtained in a study of identical twins. Study-level results: The study found that models underestimated out-of-frame TCR alpha sharing in monozygotic twins. While abundant cord blood beta clonotypes carried fewer insertions, memory repertoires showed no such pattern. A cross-sectional statistical analysis, not follow-up of the same donors, supported the conclusions.

The germline CDR1 and CDR2 sequences are SGHRS and YFSETQ. The ends were cut back, 2 bases at V and 8 bases at J, with 17 bases in the middle. There are 15 residues in the CDR3. Healthy Caucasian individuals made up all the donors. From the 5' RACE reads, TCRdb called clonotypes with MiXCR, one entry per CDR3 protein. The data show around 490,000 distinct CDR3 sequences, over 12% seen once. This same sample was also taken into another study, of yellow fever vaccine responses in identical twins.

V is TRBV5-1 and J is TRBJ2-1; tentative D call: TRBD2 (6 bases). The receptor comes from a woman between 18 and 30 years old in good health. Sample: CD4+ T cells sorted from blood. CDR3 loop: CASSFSGDVGDEQFF. The CDR3 DNA is TGCGCCAGCAGCTTCTCGGGGGATGTTGGGGATGAGCAGTTCTTC. Full variable domain (remainder filled in from reference TRBV5-1 and TRBJ2-1): KAGVTQTPRYLIKTRGQQVTLSCSPISGHRSVSWYQQTPGQGLQFLFEYFSETQRNKGNFPGRFSGRQFSNSRSEMNVSTLELGDSALYLCASSFSGDVGDEQFFGPGTRLTVL.